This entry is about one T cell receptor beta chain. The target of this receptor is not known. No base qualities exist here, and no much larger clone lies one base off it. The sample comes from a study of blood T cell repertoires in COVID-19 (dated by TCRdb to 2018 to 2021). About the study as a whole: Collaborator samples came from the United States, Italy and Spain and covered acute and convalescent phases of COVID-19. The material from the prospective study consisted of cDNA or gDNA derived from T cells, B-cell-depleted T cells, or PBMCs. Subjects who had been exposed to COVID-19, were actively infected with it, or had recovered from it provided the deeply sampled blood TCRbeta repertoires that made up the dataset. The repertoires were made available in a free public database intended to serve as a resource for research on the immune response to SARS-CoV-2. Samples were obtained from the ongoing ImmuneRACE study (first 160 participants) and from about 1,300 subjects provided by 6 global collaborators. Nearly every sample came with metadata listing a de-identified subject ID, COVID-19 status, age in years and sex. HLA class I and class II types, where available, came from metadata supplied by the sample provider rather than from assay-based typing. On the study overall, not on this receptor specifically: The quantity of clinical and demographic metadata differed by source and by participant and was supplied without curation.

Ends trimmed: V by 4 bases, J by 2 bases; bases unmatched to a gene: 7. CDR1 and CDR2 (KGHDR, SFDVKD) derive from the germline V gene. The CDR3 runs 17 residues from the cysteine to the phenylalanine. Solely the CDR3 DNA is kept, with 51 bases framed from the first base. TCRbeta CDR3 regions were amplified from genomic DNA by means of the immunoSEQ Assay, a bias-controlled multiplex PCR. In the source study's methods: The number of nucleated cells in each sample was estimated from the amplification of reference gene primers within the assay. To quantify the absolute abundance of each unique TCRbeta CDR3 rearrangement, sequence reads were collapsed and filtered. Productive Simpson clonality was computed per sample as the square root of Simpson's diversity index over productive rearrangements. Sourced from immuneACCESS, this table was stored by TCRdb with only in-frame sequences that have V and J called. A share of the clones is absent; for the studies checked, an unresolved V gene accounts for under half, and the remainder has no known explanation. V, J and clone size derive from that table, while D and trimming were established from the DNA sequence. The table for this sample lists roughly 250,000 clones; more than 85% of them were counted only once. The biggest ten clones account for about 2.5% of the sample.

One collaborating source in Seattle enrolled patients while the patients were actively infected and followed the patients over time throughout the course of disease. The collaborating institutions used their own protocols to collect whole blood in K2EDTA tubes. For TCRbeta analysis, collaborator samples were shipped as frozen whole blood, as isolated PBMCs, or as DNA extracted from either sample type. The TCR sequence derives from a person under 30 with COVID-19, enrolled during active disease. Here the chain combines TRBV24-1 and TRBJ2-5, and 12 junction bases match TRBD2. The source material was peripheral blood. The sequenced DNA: TGTGCCACCAGTGAGTCTAGACTAGCGGGAGCTCAAGAGACCCAGTACTTC. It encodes CATSESRLAGAQETQYF.